One and the same sample provided the 19 T cell receptor beta chains below, sequenced in a study of PD-1 blockade in classical Hodgkin lymphoma. The assay was immunoSEQ multiplex PCR, and TCRdb's table has in-frame clones only and misses some. The sample contains some 19,000 clones, around 82% of which appear only once. Sample time point: cycle 4 day 1 (C4D1), after less than seven weeks of nivolumab. All patients relapsed after autologous stem cell transplantation, and brentuximab vedotin exposure varied. The sequencing here drew on peripheral blood mononuclear cells (PBMCs), taken before the fourth cycle of nivolumab. Receptors originate from a human donor with classical Hodgkin lymphoma.

This chain connects TRBV7-8 to TRBJ2-5; a possible D gene is TRBD2 (5 bases). This CDR3 spans 15 amino acids. V dropped 3 bases and J dropped 5 bases, with 16 bases sitting between them. Germline V gene data show CDR1 as SGHVS and CDR2 as FQNEAQ. CDR3 DNA sequence: TGTGCCAGCAGCTTTGACAACCCGGGGAAGGAGACCCAGTACTTC. This translates into CASSFDNPGKETQYF.

In DNA form, the CDR3 reads TGTGCCAGCAGCTTATTCTGGGGGGTCAGTACGCAGTATTTT. Protein product: CASSLFWGVSTQYF. V usage is TRBV13 and J usage is TRBJ2-3; perhaps TRBD2 as D (6 bases). Trimming took 2 bases from V and 8 from J, leaving 14 bases between them. Germline V gives CDR1 PRHDT, CDR2 FYEKMQ (reference sequence). CDR3 size: 14 residues.

V and J are TRBV19 and TRBJ2-4; 7 nucleotides match TRBD1. V shed 4 bases and J 3 bases; nucleotides not matched to a gene: 12. CDR3 length: 17 amino acids. Germline CDR1 LNHDA, CDR2 SQIVND (reference sequence). The CDR3 DNA sequence: TGTGCCAGTAGTACCGACCCCCGGGACAGACTCAAAAACATTCAGTACTTC. Its translation is CASSTDPRDRLKNIQYF.

The rearrangement links TRBV30 to TRBJ1-2; 7 nucleotides agree with TRBD1. Trimming took 8 bases from V and 0 from J; bases not matched to a gene: 6. The CDR3 spans 13 residues. Germline V gene data show CDR1 as GTSNPN and CDR2 as SVGIG (reference sequence). The CDR3 region is CARQGGTNYGYTF. DNA for the CDR3: TGTGCCCGGCAAGGGGGCACTAACTATGGCTACACCTTC.

V is TRBV7-2 and J is TRBJ2-1, with D perhaps matching TRBD2 (6 bases). The germline V gene has CDR1 SGHTA and CDR2 FQGNSA. The length of the CDR3 is 14 residues. CDR3 sequence: CATMRDSSYNEQFF. The CDR3 bases are TGTGCGACTATGCGGGATAGCTCCTACAATGAGCAGTTCTTC.

V gene TRBV7-6 combines with J gene TRBJ2-6; D unclear. Trimming took off 7 bases at V and 4 bases at J, with 11 bases between the two ends. The V gene's germline CDR1 is SGHVS and CDR2 FNYEAQ. This CDR3 contains 14 residues. The CDR3 DNA follows: TGTGCCAGCACCCAACTATCGGGGGCCAACGTCCTGACTTTC. This gives the protein CASTQLSGANVLTF.

In this sample, this clone turned up once. CDR3 nucleotide sequence: TGCGCCAGCAGTATCCGGGACAGGGATTCACCCCTCCACTTT. This encodes CASSIRDRDSPLHF. The chain recombines TRBV10-2 with TRBJ1-6; 9 nucleotides align to TRBD1. The V gene end was trimmed by 5 bases and the J gene end by 8 bases; junction bases not matched to a gene: 4. CDR3 size: 14 residues. The germline CDR1 and CDR2 sequences are WSHSY and SAAADI.

J is TRBJ2-1 and V is TRBV6-1, with TRBD1 matching over 10 bases. Germline lookup yields CDR1 MNHNS and CDR2 SASEGT. This CDR3 region has 15 residues. V trimming: 6 bases; J trimming: 2 bases; junction bases outside the gene matches: 4. The CDR3 coding sequence is TGTGCCAGCAGGACAGGGGGCCCGGCCTACAATGAGCAGTTCTTC. Its translation: CASRTGGPAYNEQFF.

The chain combines TRBV28 with TRBJ2-1; 15 bases fit TRBD2. The CDR3 has 14 residues. The germline CDR1 and CDR2 sequences are MDHEN and SYDVKM. The trim removed 8 bases at V and 6 bases at J, leaving 2 bases unmatched. CDR3 amino acids: CASWTSGGVNEQFF. The CDR3 bases are TGTGCCAGCTGGACTAGCGGGGGGGTCAATGAGCAGTTCTTC.

The chain is built from TRBV5-1 and TRBJ2-1; 9 positions match TRBD2. Trimming took 5 bases from V and 4 from J; bases not matched to a gene: 13. CDR3 length: 17 residues. CDR1 is SGHRS, CDR2 YFSETQ, per germline. The CDR3 DNA is TGCGCCAGCAGACACGGAAGGCTTAGCGGGGGATACAATGAGCAGTTCTTC. The encoded protein is CASRHGRLSGGYNEQFF.

The table lists this clone with a count of one. CDR3 nucleotide sequence: TGTGCCAGCAGCGAGGGACCGGGATTAGCAGATACGCAGTATTTT. It encodes CASSEGPGLADTQYF. The chain recombines TRBV5-6 with TRBJ2-3; D is tentatively TRBD1 or TRBD2 (5 bases each). Trimming took off 4 bases at V and 4 bases at J, with 16 bases between the two ends. Germline V gene sequence: CDR1 SGHDT, CDR2 YYEEEE. CDR3 length: 15 residues.

The CDR3 nucleotides are TGTGCCAGCTCACCAATACAGGGTGAAGCTTTCTTT. Its protein is CASSPIQGEAFF. The V call is TRBV18, the J call TRBJ1-1, with D perhaps matching TRBD1 (6 bases). CDR3 length: 12 residues. The germline V gene has CDR1 KGHSH and CDR2 LQKENI. Trimming pared 2 bases from V and 7 bases from J, leaving 8 bases between. Full variable domain (remainder filled in from reference TRBV18 and TRBJ1-1): NAGVMQNPRHLVRRRGQEARLRCSPMKGHSHVYWYRQLPEEGLKFMVYLQKENIIDESGMPKERFSAEFPKEGPSILRIQQVVRGDSAAYFCASSPIQGEAFFGQGTRLTVV.

The chain is built from TRBV5-6 and TRBJ2-5; tentative D call: TRBD2 (5 bases). CDR1 and CDR2 (germline): SGHDT, YYEEEE. V was clipped by 2 bases and J by 4 bases, with 21 bases between them. This CDR3 has 17 amino acids. CDR3 in amino acids: CASSFGVTDSIRETQYF. In nucleotides, the CDR3 is TGTGCCAGCAGCTTTGGTGTCACGGACTCGATTAGAGAGACCCAGTACTTC.

The CDR3 DNA follows: TGTGCCAGCAGCCCCGCAAGGGACAGCCAGCCGGGCACAGATACGCAGTATTTT. Amino acids: CASSPARDSQPGTDTQYF. V and J are TRBV13 and TRBJ2-3; 7 nucleotides agree with TRBD1. The germline CDR1 and CDR2 sequences are PRHDT and FYEKMQ (reference sequence). J was trimmed by 1 base and V by 5 bases; bases with no gene match: 15. This CDR3 is built from 18 residues.

The chain employs TRBV7-9 and TRBJ1-2; D gene uncertain. Trimming removed 1 base from V and 1 base from J, with 13 bases in between. Germline V gene lookup returns CDR1 SEHNR and CDR2 FQNEAQ (reference sequence). The CDR3 is 16 residues long. The chain's CDR3 is CASSLGRPEDNYGYTF. CDR3 DNA: TGTGCCAGCAGCTTAGGAAGGCCCGAAGATAACTATGGCTACACCTTC.

The chain joins TRBV30 to TRBJ1-3; D uncertain. The CDR3 length is 14 residues. V was pared by 0 bases and J by 5 bases, with 11 bases between. CDR1 is GTSNPN and CDR2 is SVGIG in the germline V gene (reference sequence). CDR3 residues: CAWSVGVGRNTIYF. The DNA of the CDR3 is TGTGCCTGGAGTGTTGGGGTGGGGAGAAACACCATATATTTT.

V is TRBV7-9 and J is TRBJ2-5; the D is unclear. The CDR3 totals 14 residues. Per germline, CDR1 SEHNR and CDR2 FQNEAQ (reference sequence). With 1 base removed from V and 7 bases from J, the gap between germline ends came to 13 bases. CDR3 in DNA: TGTGCCAGCAGCTTAGAGACCCATGGATCGACCCAGTACTTC. Amino acid sequence: CASSLETHGSTQYF.

This clone has only a few counts. CDR3 amino acids: CASSAPGLAGGSTDTQYF. The CDR3 DNA follows: TGTGCCAGCAGCGCGCCGGGACTAGCGGGGGGTAGCACAGATACGCAGTATTTT. The chain uses TRBV7-9 and TRBJ2-3, with 15 bases aligning to TRBD2. This CDR3 has 18 residues. Germline CDR1 SEHNR, CDR2 FQNEAQ (reference sequence). V lost 5 bases to trimming and J lost 0 bases; unmatched junction nucleotides: 6.

To note about this clone: One end of the junction is discordant with germline, which a read error may explain. J is TRBJ2-2 and V is TRBV18; D perhaps matches TRBD2 (7 bases). The CDR3 loop spans 16 amino acids. Germline V CDR1 and CDR2: KGHSH, LQKENI. CDR3 nucleotide sequence: TGTGCCAGCTCTCCACCGGGGGGCAGGCGCACCGGGGAGCTGTTTTTT. This gives the protein CASSPPGGRRTGELFF.